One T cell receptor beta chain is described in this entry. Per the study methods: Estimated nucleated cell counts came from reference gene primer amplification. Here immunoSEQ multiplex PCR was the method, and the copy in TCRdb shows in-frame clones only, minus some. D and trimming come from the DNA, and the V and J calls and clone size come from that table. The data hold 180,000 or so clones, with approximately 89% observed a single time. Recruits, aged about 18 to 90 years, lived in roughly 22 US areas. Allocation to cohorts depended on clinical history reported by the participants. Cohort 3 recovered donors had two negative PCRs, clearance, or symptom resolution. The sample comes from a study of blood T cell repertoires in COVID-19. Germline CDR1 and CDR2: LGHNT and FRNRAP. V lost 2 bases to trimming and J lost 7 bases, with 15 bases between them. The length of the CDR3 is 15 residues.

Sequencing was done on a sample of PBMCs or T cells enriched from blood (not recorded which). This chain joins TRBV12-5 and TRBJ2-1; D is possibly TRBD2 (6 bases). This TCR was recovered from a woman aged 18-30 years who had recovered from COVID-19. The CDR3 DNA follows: TGTGCTAGTGGTTTGTCGGAGGGCCGGGGAAATGAGCAGTTCTTC. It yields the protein CASGLSEGRGNEQFF.